The 31 T cell receptor beta chains given below trace back to one sample, sequenced in a study of cytomegalovirus exposure and HLA in healthy donors. Primers: 60 Vbeta forward and 13 Jbeta reverse. The assay was immunoSEQ multiplex PCR, and TCRdb's table has in-frame clones only and misses some. The repertoire holds 150,000 to 200,000 clones, with about 81% as singletons. Sequencing used PBMCs. Receptors originate from a girl aged 2-9 years in good health and CMV-seropositive.

The chain employs TRBV7-3 and TRBJ2-3, with D hard to call. Germline CDR1 reads SGHTA; CDR2 reads FQGTGA. Trimming removed 5 bases from V and 5 bases from J, with 14 bases in between. The CDR3 contains 14 residues. In DNA, the CDR3 is TGTGCCAGCAGCCCAGATCGGGTTATAGATACGCAGTATTTT. Its translation is CASSPDRVIDTQYF.

The rearrangement joins TRBV4-2 to TRBJ2-1, with D perhaps TRBD2 (6 bases). Trimming cost V 0 bases and J 8 bases, with 20 bases left between them. CDR1 and CDR2 from the germline V gene are LGHNA and YNFKEQ. This CDR3 contains 17 residues. The CDR3 is CASSQEGERVSGYEQFF. The DNA for the CDR3 is TGTGCCAGCAGCCAAGAGGGGGAGCGGGTTTCGGGCTATGAGCAGTTCTTC.

The chain uses TRBV6-5 and TRBJ2-2; tentative D call: TRBD2 (6 bases). The V and J ends lost 10 bases and 0 bases respectively, with 12 bases between them. The V gene's germline CDR1 is MNHEY and CDR2 SVGAGI. The CDR3 sequence is 14 residues long. The CDR3 DNA reads TGTGCCACTCGTGCGGGGTCGAACACCGGGGAGCTGTTTTTT. Translating it yields CATRAGSNTGELFF.

The chain uses TRBV5-1 and TRBJ2-2, with a possible D match to TRBD2 (5 bases). The V gene lost 6 bases and the J gene lost 2 bases, with 11 bases spanning the gap. The CDR3 spans 14 residues. The germline V gene has CDR1 SGHRS and CDR2 YFSETQ. DNA of the CDR3: TGCGCCAGCACCCTAGCCGGTAACACCGGGGAGCTGTTTTTT. Translating it yields CASTLAGNTGELFF.

The rearrangement links TRBV6-1 to TRBJ2-7, with D possibly TRBD1 on 6 matching bases. CDR1 is MNHNS and CDR2 is SASEGT in the germline V gene. This CDR3 spans 14 amino acids. The ends were cut back, 6 bases at V and 0 bases at J, with 12 bases in the middle. The CDR3 nucleotides read TGTGCCAGCAGGAAGGGGGAGAGCTCCTACGAGCAGTACTTC. Its protein product is CASRKGESSYEQYF.

The chain joins TRBV6-4 to TRBJ2-5; D ambiguous. CDR3 length: 10 amino acids. Between the trimmed V and J ends, which lost 9 bases and 2 bases, there was a span of 4 bases. Germline CDR1 reads MRHNA; CDR2 reads SNTAGT. This CDR3 reads CASPQETQYF. CDR3 coding DNA: TGTGCCAGTCCTCAAGAGACCCAGTACTTC.

For this clone: The sample carries other DNA sequences with the same CDR3. The chain uses TRBV30 and TRBJ2-3, with D hard to call. The germline V and J ends were trimmed by 2 bases and 4 bases, with 4 bases remaining between them. Germline CDR1 reads GTSNPN; CDR2 reads SVGIG (reference sequence). The CDR3 consists of 11 residues. As DNA, the CDR3 is TGTGCCTGGAGTTCAGCAGATACGCAGTATTTT. Encoded protein: CAWSSADTQYF.

The chain is built from TRBV5-6 and TRBJ2-7, with 11 nucleotides matching TRBD2. Losses at the gene ends were 0 bases for V and 4 bases for J; bases not matched to a gene: 3. Germline V gene lookup returns CDR1 SGHDT and CDR2 YYEEEE. The CDR3 is 15 amino acids. The CDR3 loop reads CASSLGGLADYEQYF. DNA of the CDR3: TGTGCCAGCAGCTTGGGGGGACTAGCGGATTACGAGCAGTACTTC.

This rearrangement joins TRBV14 to TRBJ2-5, with D tentatively TRBD1 (5 bases). V lost 1 base and J lost 4, with 13 bases in between. The CDR3 contains 15 residues. The germline gives CDR1 SGHDN, CDR2 FVKESK. The CDR3 here is CASSQGRGGVETQYF. The CDR3 region has the DNA TGTGCCAGCAGCCAAGGAAGGGGTGGAGTAGAGACCCAGTACTTC.

CDR3 sequence reads: CASSETGGASTDTQYF. The CDR3 nucleotides read TGTGCCAGCAGTGAAACGGGGGGGGCGAGCACAGATACGCAGTATTTT. The V call is TRBV2, the J call TRBJ2-3, with 8 positions matching TRBD2. The CDR3 extends over 16 amino acids. Germline loops: CDR1 SNHLY, CDR2 FYNNEI. V lost 2 bases, J lost 0 bases, and 4 bases stayed unmatched. The entire variable domain, with the rest obtained from reference TRBV2 and TRBJ2-3, is as follows: EPEVTQTPSHQVTQMGQEVILRCVPISNHLYFYWYRQILGQKVEFLVSFYNNEISEKSEIFDDQFSVERPDGSNFTLKIRSTKLEDSAMYFCASSETGGASTDTQYFGPGTRLTVL.

The rearrangement uses TRBV18 and TRBJ1-4; D remains unclear. Germline lookup yields CDR1 KGHSH and CDR2 LQKENI. This CDR3 is built from 16 residues. The germline V and J ends were trimmed by 2 bases and 6 bases, with 16 bases remaining between them. CDR3 sequence reads: CASSPYSGEGDEKLFF. CDR3 nucleotide sequence: TGTGCCAGCTCACCATATTCCGGGGAAGGAGATGAAAAACTGTTTTTT. Full variable domain (outside the CDR3, taken from reference TRBV18 and TRBJ1-4): NAGVMQNPRHLVRRRGQEARLRCSPMKGHSHVYWYRQLPEEGLKFMVYLQKENIIDESGMPKERFSAEFPKEGPSILRIQQVVRGDSAAYFCASSPYSGEGDEKLFFGSGTQLSVL.

The chain has TRBV4-1 and TRBJ1-5; no firm D call. The CDR3 sequence is 14 residues long. Germline CDR1 reads MGHRA; CDR2 reads YSYEKL. The V gene lost 0 bases and the J gene lost 6 bases, with 9 bases spanning the gap. CDR3 region: CASSQEELRQPQHF. The CDR3 DNA reads TGCGCCAGCAGCCAAGAAGAATTGCGTCAGCCCCAGCATTTT.

The chain couples TRBV6-4 to TRBJ2-3, with D possibly being TRBD2 (5 bases). V was shortened by 2 bases and J by 0 bases, with 18 bases between the two germline ends. CDR3 length: 18 amino acids. CDR1 is MRHNA and CDR2 is SNTAGT in the germline V gene. The CDR3 sequence: CASSDLSGSAISTDTQYF. CDR3 bases: TGTGCCAGCAGTGACCTAAGCGGCAGCGCAATCAGCACAGATACGCAGTATTTT.

The genes are TRBV9 and TRBJ2-1; 11 positions agree with TRBD2. The germline CDR1 and CDR2 sequences are SGDLS and YYNGEE. Losses at the gene ends were 2 bases for V and 5 bases for J; bases not matched to a gene: 6. This CDR3 has 16 amino acids. Here the CDR3 reads CASSVFSLAGDNEQFF. Written as DNA, the CDR3 is TGTGCCAGCAGCGTTTTCTCACTAGCGGGAGACAATGAGCAGTTCTTC.

The J gene is TRBJ1-2, the V gene TRBV10-3; no clear D gene. CDR1 and CDR2 (germline): ENHRY, SYGVKD. With 4 bases removed from V and 4 bases from J, the gap between germline ends came to 13 bases. This CDR3 has 14 residues. CDR3 in amino acids: CAISGGGDFYGYTF. In DNA form, the CDR3 reads TGTGCCATCAGTGGAGGAGGAGACTTCTATGGCTACACCTTC.

The gene calls are TRBV28 and TRBJ1-1; D not resolved. The CDR3 length is 13 residues. V lost 3 bases and J lost 1, with 6 bases in between. CDR1 and CDR2 (germline): MDHEN, SYDVKM. In DNA, the CDR3 is TGTGCCAGCAGTTTCCGGGGGAACACTGAAGCTTTCTTT. Protein product: CASSFRGNTEAFF.

The chain couples TRBV15 to TRBJ2-4; TRBD1 might be the D (7 bases). Trimming stripped 4 bases from V and 3 bases from J, with 13 bases between. Germline lookup yields CDR1 LNHNV and CDR2 YYDKDF (reference sequence). The CDR3 is made up of 15 amino acids. Here the CDR3 reads CATSKAGQFKNIQYF. DNA for the CDR3: TGTGCCACCAGCAAGGCGGGACAGTTCAAAAACATTCAGTACTTC.

This chain joins TRBV20-1 and TRBJ1-1; D is possibly TRBD1 (5 bases). The CDR3 is made up of 11 amino acids. The germline gives CDR1 DFQATT, CDR2 SNEGSKA (reference sequence). Trimming pared 6 bases from V and 1 base from J, leaving 6 bases between. This chain's CDR3 is CSAGPNTEAFF. In DNA form, the CDR3 reads TGCAGTGCGGGGCCGAACACTGAAGCTTTCTTT.

This clone has a single count. This sequence joins TRBV2 and TRBJ2-5, with 8 nucleotides matching TRBD2. CDR3 length: 16 amino acids. Germline-derived CDR1 and CDR2 are SNHLY and FYNNEI. V lost 8 bases to trimming and J lost 11 bases; unmatched junction nucleotides: 22. CDR3 DNA sequence: TGTGCCAGCGGGGGCTTGACCGGGGTCGGGAGGGAAGAGCAGTACTTC. Its protein is CASGGLTGVGREEQYF.

The rearrangement joins TRBV30 to TRBJ2-3, with D maybe TRBD1 (5 bases). The CDR3 sequence is 13 residues long. CDR1 and CDR2 from the germline V gene are GTSNPN and SVGIG (reference sequence). Between the trimmed V and J ends, which lost 0 bases and 6 bases, there was a span of 10 bases. In DNA, the CDR3 is TGTGCCTGGAGTGTAGAACAGGCGGATACGCAGTATTTT. Encoded protein: CAWSVEQADTQYF.

This chain's CDR3 is CASRGAGQIYGYTF. CDR3 nucleotide sequence: TGTGCCAGCAGGGGGGCGGGACAGATCTATGGCTACACCTTC. V gene TRBV7-9 combines with J gene TRBJ1-2, with 7 bases matching TRBD1. Germline-derived CDR1 and CDR2 are SEHNR and FQNEAQ (reference sequence). J gave up 4 bases and V 6 bases, and 8 bases lay outside the gene matches. CDR3 length: 14 amino acids.

The chain couples TRBV7-9 to TRBJ1-2; 8 positions match TRBD1. Losses at the gene ends were 4 bases for V and 5 bases for J; bases not matched to a gene: 9. This CDR3 is 15 amino acids long. Per germline, CDR1 SEHNR and CDR2 FQNEAQ (reference sequence). The DNA for the CDR3 is TGTGCCAGCAGCTCCGGGACAGGACACTCGTATGGCTACACCTTC. Translating gives CASSSGTGHSYGYTF. The full variable domain, its missing parts supplied by reference TRBV7-9 and TRBJ1-2, is DTGVSQNPRHKITKRGQNVTFRCDPISEHNRLYWYRQTLGQGPEFLTYFQNEAQLEKSRLLSDRFSAERPKGSFSTLEIQRTEQGDSAMYLCASSSGTGHSYGYTFGSGTRLTVV.

This sequence joins TRBV2 and TRBJ1-4; D call uncertain. This CDR3 is 14 amino acids long. Germline V gene lookup returns CDR1 SNHLY and CDR2 FYNNEI. V was cut by 0 bases and J by 4 bases, with 6 bases left in between. The CDR3 DNA sequence: TGTGCCAGCAGTGAAGCGCTGAGTAATGAAAAACTGTTTTTT. Residues: CASSEALSNEKLFF.

This rearrangement joins TRBV6-4 to TRBJ1-2; TRBD1 matches at 7 bases. The CDR3 loop spans 15 amino acids. The germline V gene has CDR1 MRHNA and CDR2 SNTAGT. V lost 2 bases to trimming and J lost 13 bases; unmatched junction nucleotides: 16. This CDR3 reads CASSDDAGTAKTFTF. CDR3 in DNA: TGTGCCAGCAGTGACGATGCCGGGACAGCCAAAACCTTCACCTTC.

This clone occurred a few times. This chain links TRBV11-3 with TRBJ1-3; D remains ambiguous. Germline CDR1 SGHNT, CDR2 YENEEA. This CDR3 is built from 13 residues. The V and J ends lost 2 bases and 9 bases respectively, with 11 bases between them. As DNA, the CDR3 is TGTGCCAGCAGCTTAAGCGGTCAAAGCACCATATATTTT. Its protein product is CASSLSGQSTIYF.

The V gene is TRBV5-1, the J gene TRBJ2-3; 11 bases match TRBD1. The J segment lost 4 bases and the V segment lost 0 bases, leaving 1 base of the junction unmatched. The CDR3 sequence is 15 residues long. CDR1 SGHRS and CDR2 YFSETQ come from the germline V gene. CDR3 coding DNA: TGCGCCAGCAGCTTGGGGACAGGGGGCTCAGATACGCAGTATTTT. It translates to CASSLGTGGSDTQYF.

The chain employs TRBV27 and TRBJ2-7, with D possibly matching TRBD1 (6 bases). Trimming cost V 8 bases and J 7 bases, with 15 bases left between them. CDR1 and CDR2 (germline): MNHEY, SMNVEV (reference sequence). The CDR3 sequence is 12 residues long. DNA of the CDR3: TGTGCCAGCTGGGGGCCCCGGGGAGAGCAGTACTTC. Protein product: CASWGPRGEQYF.

The chain has TRBV27 and TRBJ2-1; the match to TRBD1 covers 8 bases. V dropped 7 bases and J dropped 4; count of bases not matched to a gene: 9. CDR1 is MNHEY and CDR2 is SMNVEV in the germline V gene (reference sequence). CDR3 length: 15 amino acids. The DNA for the CDR3 is TGTGCCAGCACCCCTCCCGGGACAGGTTACAATGAGCAGTTCTTC. Protein sequence: CASTPPGTGYNEQFF.

This clone was seen a few times. The chain carries TRBV19 and TRBJ1-3; no clear D. The V end was cut by 8 bases, the J end by 2 bases, with 13 bases between. Germline CDR1 LNHDA, CDR2 SQIVND (reference sequence). The CDR3 length is 14 residues. CDR3 nucleotides: TGTGCCAGTTGCCCGAGAGGCCCTGGAAACACCATATATTTT. This codes for CASCPRGPGNTIYF.

The chain couples TRBV5-8 to TRBJ1-1, with a tentative D call TRBD1 (6 bases). Germline values: CDR1 SGHTS, CDR2 YDEGEE. This CDR3 is built from 15 residues. Trimming stripped 10 bases from V and 0 bases from J, with 19 bases between. CDR3 DNA sequence: TGTGCCCTCCCTGACAGGACTGTCATGAACACTGAAGCTTTCTTT. Translated: CALPDRTVMNTEAFF.

This clone showed up just once. V and J are TRBV30 and TRBJ1-2; no clear D. The CDR3 runs 13 residues. Between the trimmed V and J ends, which lost 6 bases and 5 bases, there was a span of 16 bases. CDR1 and CDR2 (germline): GTSNPN, SVGIG (reference sequence). Here the CDR3 reads CACLFPPLYGYTF. Written as DNA, the CDR3 is TGTGCCTGTCTTTTCCCCCCCCTTTATGGCTACACCTTC.